A selection of T cell receptor beta chains follows, all from one sample in a study of blood T cell repertoires in COVID-19. Profiling relied on immunoSEQ multiplex PCR, and the TCRdb table lists in-frame clones only, not all of them. This sample yields about 75,000 clones, of which over 80% are seen a single time; 5% to 6.5% belongs to the top ten. Sequenced material: peripheral blood. These receptors originate from a woman aged 45-65 years with acute or convalescent COVID-19. Each CDR3 is given with its conserved first and last residue. Fields, in order: V gene, clone size, J gene, D gene, CDR3 DNA, CDR3 protein. A D gene is named only where the DNA matches it firmly. Clone size is stated in some rows and not others, as once, few, many or a class when expanded.

TRBV7-9	once	TRBJ1-3	TRBD1	TGTGCCAGCAGCCAATCCGGACAGGCCTCTGGAAACACCATATATTTT	CASSQSGQASGNTIYF
TRBV11-2	NA	TRBJ2-7	NA	TGTGCCAGCAGCTTAGACAGGGTAGTGAACGAGCAGTACTTC	CASSLDRVVNEQYF
TRBV3-1/TRBV3-2	NA	TRBJ1-1	TRBD1	TGTGCCAGCAGCCAAGGGACAGGGGGGGCTTTCTTT	CASSQGTGGAFF
TRBV27	NA	TRBJ2-2	TRBD1	TGTGCCAGCAACCTTGGACAGGGATCGACCGGGGAGCTGTTTTTT	CASNLGQGSTGELFF
TRBV30	few	TRBJ2-1	NA	TGTGCCTGGAGTGTAGCGGATGAGCAGTTCTTC	CAWSVADEQFF
TRBV5-1	once	TRBJ2-1	NA	TGCGCCAGCAGCTTGCGGGCGTCAGGGAACAATGAGCAGTTCTTC	CASSLRASGNNEQFF
TRBV5-5	NA	TRBJ1-5	NA	TGTGCCAGCAGCTTGCAACAGGAGCCCAGGCCCCAGCATTTT	CASSLQQEPRPQHF
TRBV7-3	NA	TRBJ2-1	NA	TGTGCCAGCAGCTTAGTTTTAGCGGTTTACAATGAGCAGTTCTTC	CASSLVLAVYNEQFF
TRBV5-1	NA	TRBJ1-1	TRBD1	TGCGCCAGCAGCTTCTACGGCCCCCAGGGGGCGGGGAACACTGAAGCTTTCTTT	CASSFYGPQGAGNTEAFF
TRBV19	NA	TRBJ2-7	TRBD2	TGTGCCAGTAGTATTCGGACTAGCGGGAGTCTCTACGAGCAGTACTTC	CASSIRTSGSLYEQYF
TRBV6-4	NA	TRBJ2-3	NA	TGTGCCAGCAGGGCTGCAGGCACAGATACGCAGTATTTT	CASRAAGTDTQYF
TRBV9	NA	TRBJ2-5	TRBD2	TGTGCCAGCAGCGTCGGGACTATCGGCCCCGGGACCCAGTACTTC	CASSVGTIGPGTQYF
TRBV24-1	few	TRBJ2-3	TRBD2	TGTGCCACCAGTCGCCCGGGGGGTTCCAACACAGATACGCAGTATTTT	CATSRPGGSNTDTQYF
TRBV9	NA	TRBJ2-3	NA	TGTGCCAGCAGCGTACAAAGGGGGGGAGGGTCCCCAGATACGCAGTATTTT	CASSVQRGGGSPDTQYF
TRBV6-4	NA	TRBJ1-1	NA	TGTGCCAGCAGTGATAACACGGGTGGGAACACTGAAGCTTTCTTT	CASSDNTGGNTEAFF
TRBV3-1/TRBV3-2	NA	TRBJ1-3	TRBD1	TGTGCCAGCAGCCGACAGGGGGTAAGCGGAAACACCATATATTTT	CASSRQGVSGNTIYF
TRBV19	NA	TRBJ1-1	NA	TGTGCTATATCGGGGGGGGGAGCCACTGAAGCTTTCTTT	CAISGGGATEAFF
TRBV7-9	NA	TRBJ2-3	TRBD1	TGTGCCAGCAGCCCCGGACAGGGAAGCACAGATACGCAGTATTTT	CASSPGQGSTDTQYF
TRBV5-1	NA	TRBJ2-4	TRBD1	TGCGCCAGCAGCTCCGGGACAGGGGCAGGGGCCAAAAACATTCAGTACTTC	CASSSGTGAGAKNIQYF
TRBV28	NA	TRBJ2-6	TRBD1	TGTGCCAGCGCCGGGACAGGGACGGTTGGGGCCAACGTCCTGACTTTC	CASAGTGTVGANVLTF
TRBV7-2	NA	TRBJ2-5	TRBD1	TGTGCCAGCAGCTTCGCAGGGGGTGGAGAGACCCAGTACTTC	CASSFAGGGETQYF
TRBV4-1	NA	TRBJ2-2	TRBD2	TGCGCCAGCAGCCAAGGGGGACTAGCGGGAGGAAAGACGAACACCGGGGAGCTGTTTTTT	CASSQGGLAGGKTNTGELFF
TRBV5-1	NA	TRBJ1-1	NA	TGCGCCAGCAGCTTGGCCGGCGGGTCAGTGAACACTGAAGCTTTCTTT	CASSLAGGSVNTEAFF
TRBV7-7	few	TRBJ2-1	NA	TGTGCTAGCAGCTCTAGATGGCGGGACTTAAATGAGCAGTTCTTC	CASSSRWRDLNEQFF
TRBV5-1	NA	TRBJ2-7	TRBD2	TGCGCCAGCAGCTTGGCCACTAGCGGGCCCTACGAGCAGTACTTC	CASSLATSGPYEQYF
TRBV7-3	NA	TRBJ1-6	NA	TGTGCCAGCAGCCACGGGGGTCCCGGTAGTGGTTCACCCCTCCACTTT	CASSHGGPGSGSPLHF
TRBV9	NA	TRBJ2-3	TRBD2	TGTGCCAGCAGCATGGGACTAACCACAGATACGCAGTATTTT	CASSMGLTTDTQYF
TRBV4-2	NA	TRBJ1-1	NA	TGTGCCAGCAGCCAGGTTGGGGGGGCGAACACTGAAGCTTTCTTT	CASSQVGGANTEAFF
TRBV18	few	TRBJ2-5	TRBD2	TGTGCCAGCTCACCACCGGGACTAGCGCAAGAGACCCAGTACTTC	CASSPPGLAQETQYF
TRBV6-5	NA	TRBJ1-6	TRBD1	TGTGCCAGCAGTTACTCGGGACAGAGTAATTCACCCCTCCACTTT	CASSYSGQSNSPLHF
TRBV3-1/TRBV3-2	NA	TRBJ2-1	TRBD1	TGTGCCAGCAGCCCCGGCAGGGGGATCTTAAATGAGCAGTTCTTC	CASSPGRGILNEQFF
TRBV7-2	NA	TRBJ2-2	NA	TGTGCCAGCAGCTTTTCCCTATTCGAGGAGCTGTTTTTT	CASSFSLFEELFF
TRBV21-1	once	TRBJ1-1	NA	TGTGCCAGCAGCTCAACGATAAGAATCAAATGTCTAGGGACAGATTCGATGAACACTGAAGCTTTCTTT	CASSSTIRIKCLGTDSMNTEAFF
TRBV6-5	NA	TRBJ1-2	TRBD1	TGTGCCAGTTCCGAGGACAGGTACTATGGCTACACCTTC	CASSEDRYYGYTF
TRBV11-2	NA	TRBJ2-7	TRBD1	TGTGCCAGCAGCCCAGCCGGGACAGGGCGCGAGCAGTACTTC	CASSPAGTGREQYF
TRBV15	NA	TRBJ2-1	NA	TGTGCCACCAGCAGAGACAGGGGATCCTACAATGAGCAGTTCTTC	CATSRDRGSYNEQFF
TRBV9	NA	TRBJ2-3	NA	TGTGCCAGCAGCGTAGCAGTCGAAGATACGCAGTATTTT	CASSVAVEDTQYF
TRBV28	NA	TRBJ2-7	NA	TGTGCCAGCAGTTGGCCGGGACTGGGGAACTACGAGCAGTACTTC	CASSWPGLGNYEQYF
TRBV3-1/TRBV3-2	NA	TRBJ1-2	NA	TGTGCCACCCATAAGGGGTCGAAGGGCTACACCTTC	CATHKGSKGYTF
TRBV29-1	NA	TRBJ2-5	TRBD1	TGCAGCGCTTCGACAGGGGTACTAGAGACCCAGTACTTC	CSASTGVLETQYF
TRBV19	NA	TRBJ2-1	NA	TGTGCCAGTAGTATAGTTTCCAACTACATATCCTACAATGAGCAGTTCTTC	CASSIVSNYISYNEQFF
TRBV30	NA	TRBJ1-1	NA	TGTGCCTGGAGTGTACAGGGACCTATGAACACTGAAGCTTTCTTT	CAWSVQGPMNTEAFF
TRBV2	NA	TRBJ1-3	TRBD1	TGTGCCAGAAGGGACAGGGGAGGAAACACCATATATTTT	CARRDRGGNTIYF
TRBV11-3	NA	TRBJ2-3	NA	TGTGCCAGCAGCTCAGTGGCCGCAGATACGCAGTATTTT	CASSSVAADTQYF
TRBV28	NA	TRBJ1-1	NA	TGTGCCAGCAGTTTGGGCCGAGGGAGCACTGAAGCTTTCTTT	CASSLGRGSTEAFF
TRBV7-9	NA	TRBJ2-7	NA	TGTGCCAGCAGCTTAACAGGGAGGGGCGAGCAGTACTTC	CASSLTGRGEQYF
TRBV19	NA	TRBJ1-1	TRBD1	TGTGCCAGCAAGGACAGGGAGCGGATCACTGAAGCTTTCTTT	CASKDRERITEAFF
TRBV10-3	NA	TRBJ1-2	TRBD1	TGTGCCCGGGGACCGGGACAGGGGGAAATCACCTTC	CARGPGQGEITF
TRBV27	NA	TRBJ1-1	NA	TGTGCCAGCAGTTTAAAGAGGGGGATGAACACTGAAGCTTTCTTT	CASSLKRGMNTEAFF
TRBV30	NA	TRBJ2-7	NA	TGTGCCTGGAGTCCAGAGGGATTCCTTCTCTCCTACGAGCAGTACTTC	CAWSPEGFLLSYEQYF
TRBV28	NA	TRBJ2-5	TRBD1	TGTGCCAGCAGTTCCCCCAGACAGGGGGAGGAGACCCAGTACTTC	CASSSPRQGEETQYF
TRBV3-1/TRBV3-2	few	TRBJ2-1	NA	TGTGCCAGCAGCCAAGGCTATCAATCCTACAATGAGCAGTTCTTC	CASSQGYQSYNEQFF
TRBV28	NA	TRBJ1-5	TRBD1	TGTGCCAGCAGTGGGACAGGGTTACAGCCCCAGCATTTT	CASSGTGLQPQHF
TRBV3-1/TRBV3-2	NA	TRBJ1-1	NA	TGTGCCAGCAGCCAGCCTTACAGCTTGAACACTGAAGCTTTCTTT	CASSQPYSLNTEAFF
TRBV11-3	NA	TRBJ2-2	TRBD2	TGTGCCAGCAGCCCTCGGACTAGCGGTACCAACACCGGGGAGCTGTTTTTT	CASSPRTSGTNTGELFF
TRBV7-2	NA	TRBJ2-7	TRBD1	TGTGCCAGCAGCCCGACAGGGGGATCCTACGAGCAGTACTTC	CASSPTGGSYEQYF
TRBV7-2	NA	TRBJ2-5	TRBD1	TGTGCCAGCAGCTTGGGGGTACAGGGGCCGGGGGAGACCCAGTACTTC	CASSLGVQGPGETQYF
TRBV12-3/TRBV12-4	few	TRBJ1-1	NA	TGTGCCAGCAGTTTGCAAGGGCGGGCTGAAGCTTTCTTT	CASSLQGRAEAFF